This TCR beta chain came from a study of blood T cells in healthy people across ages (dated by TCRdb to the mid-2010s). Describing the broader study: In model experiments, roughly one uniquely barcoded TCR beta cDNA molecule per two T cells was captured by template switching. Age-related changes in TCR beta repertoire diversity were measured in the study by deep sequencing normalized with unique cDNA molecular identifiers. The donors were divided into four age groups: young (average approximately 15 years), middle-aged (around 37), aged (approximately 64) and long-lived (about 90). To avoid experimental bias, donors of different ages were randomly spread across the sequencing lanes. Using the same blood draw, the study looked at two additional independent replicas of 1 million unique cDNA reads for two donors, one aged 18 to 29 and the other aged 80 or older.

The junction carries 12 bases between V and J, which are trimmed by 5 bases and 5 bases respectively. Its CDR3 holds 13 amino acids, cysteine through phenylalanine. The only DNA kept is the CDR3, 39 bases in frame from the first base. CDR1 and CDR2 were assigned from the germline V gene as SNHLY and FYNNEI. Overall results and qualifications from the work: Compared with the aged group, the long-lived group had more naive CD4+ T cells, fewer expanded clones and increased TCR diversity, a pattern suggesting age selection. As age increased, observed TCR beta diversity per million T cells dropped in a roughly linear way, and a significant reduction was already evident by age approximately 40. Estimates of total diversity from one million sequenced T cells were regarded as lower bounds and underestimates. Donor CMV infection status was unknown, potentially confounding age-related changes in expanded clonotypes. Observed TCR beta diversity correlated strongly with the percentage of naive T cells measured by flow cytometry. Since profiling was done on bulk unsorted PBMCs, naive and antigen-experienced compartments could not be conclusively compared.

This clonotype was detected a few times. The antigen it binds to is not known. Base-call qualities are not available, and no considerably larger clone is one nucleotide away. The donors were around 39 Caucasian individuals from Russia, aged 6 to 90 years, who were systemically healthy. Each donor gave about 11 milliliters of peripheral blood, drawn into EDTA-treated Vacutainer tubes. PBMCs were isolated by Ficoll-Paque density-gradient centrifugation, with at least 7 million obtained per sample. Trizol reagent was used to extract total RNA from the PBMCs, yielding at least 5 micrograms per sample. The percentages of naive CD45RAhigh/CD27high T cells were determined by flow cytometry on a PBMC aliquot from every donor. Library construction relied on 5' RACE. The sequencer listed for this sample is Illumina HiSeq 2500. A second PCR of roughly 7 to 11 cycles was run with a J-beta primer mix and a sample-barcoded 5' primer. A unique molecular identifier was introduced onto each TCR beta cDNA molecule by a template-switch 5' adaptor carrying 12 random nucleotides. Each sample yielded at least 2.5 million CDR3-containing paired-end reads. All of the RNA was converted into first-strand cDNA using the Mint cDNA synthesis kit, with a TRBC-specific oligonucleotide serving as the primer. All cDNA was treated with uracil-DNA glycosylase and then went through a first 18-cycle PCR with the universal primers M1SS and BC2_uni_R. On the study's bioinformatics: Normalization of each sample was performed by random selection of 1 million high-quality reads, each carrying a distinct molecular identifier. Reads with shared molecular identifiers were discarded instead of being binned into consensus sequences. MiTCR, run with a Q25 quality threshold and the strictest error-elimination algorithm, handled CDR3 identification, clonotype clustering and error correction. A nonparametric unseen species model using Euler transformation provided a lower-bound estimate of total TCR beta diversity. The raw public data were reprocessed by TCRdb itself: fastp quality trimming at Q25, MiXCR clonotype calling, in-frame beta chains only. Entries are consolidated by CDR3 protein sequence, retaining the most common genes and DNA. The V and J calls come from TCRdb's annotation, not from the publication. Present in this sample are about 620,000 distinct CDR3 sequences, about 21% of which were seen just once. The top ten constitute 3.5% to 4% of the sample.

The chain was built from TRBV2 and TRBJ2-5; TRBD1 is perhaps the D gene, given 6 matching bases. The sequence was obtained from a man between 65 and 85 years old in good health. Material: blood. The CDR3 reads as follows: CASSHDRWETQYF. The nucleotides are TGTGCCAGCAGTCACGACAGGTGGGAGACCCAGTACTTC.